The clone carrying this T cell receptor beta chain was seen a few times. Germline lookup yields CDR1 SGHDN and CDR2 FVKESK. V lost 3 bases and J 0 bases, leaving 12 bases between the germline ends. The CDR3 length is 16 residues. Expressed TCRB transcripts were sequenced because the entire RNA isolate underwent reverse transcription. Sequencing used immunoSEQ multiplex PCR; TCRdb keeps in-frame clones, though not all of them. Of 350,000 or so clones in the sample, about 18% were seen once. The record originates from a study of beta chain features in type 1 diabetes. As for the study in general: Healthy donors and patients had similar age, gender and cell yields.

The J gene is TRBJ2-1, the V gene TRBV14; D might be TRBD2 (5 bases). Sequencing was done on a sample of naive CD4+ T cells from blood. This sequence originates from a woman aged 18-35 years in good health. Written as DNA, the CDR3 is TGTGCCAGCAGCCACCGGACTTCCAGCTCCTACAATGAGCAGTTCTTC. It is translated as CASSHRTSSSYNEQFF.